This T cell receptor beta chain was recorded in a study of tumor-infiltrating lymphocytes in primary liver carcinoma. Study information: The study obtained roughly 3.5 to 7.13 million productive TCRbeta reads per sample, similar across tissue types.

The CDR3 contains 12 residues. Germline V gives CDR1 MNHNY, CDR2 SVGAGI (reference sequence). V dropped 6 bases and J dropped 10 bases, with 16 bases sitting between them. It was unsorted whole blood that yielded blood RNA, and germline DNA was also extracted. Patients in the cohort were treatment-naive and living with chronic HBV infection. Reverse transcription of approximately 520 ng total RNA with a constant-region primer produced TCR beta cDNA. Construction of TCR beta libraries relied on three successive nested multiplex PCR rounds employing slightly modified ARM-PCR. The first two PCR rounds used TRBV1-TRBV30 forward primers with a C-beta reverse primer, nine to ten cycles each. In TCRdb, the multiplex PCR reads were re-called with MiXCR into one record per CDR3 protein. The sample has about 320,000 distinct CDR3 sequences; roughly 60% are singletons.

The chain recombines TRBV6-6 with TRBJ2-7; D not certain. This sequence originates from a man aged 40-50 years with primary liver carcinoma and hepatitis B virus infection. Sample: peripheral blood. The CDR3 is CASSETSPSQYF. The CDR3 coding sequence is TGTGCCAGCAGCGAAACAAGTCCGAGCCAGTACTTC.